The next 24 T cell receptor beta chains were all read from a single sample in a study of PD-L1 blockade in urothelial cancer. Sequenced by immunoSEQ multiplex PCR; TCRdb stores in-frame clones only, minus some. The sample gives about 45,000 clones, nearly 90% of which show up once; about 25% is in the top ten. The sample's time point: pretreatment peripheral blood. The source was PBMCs, collected around atezolizumab (anti-PD-L1) treatment. These receptors were taken from a donor older than 35 with urothelial cancer.

The rearrangement links TRBV6-5 to TRBJ1-4; 11 nucleotides match TRBD1. CDR1 and CDR2 from the germline V gene are MNHEY and SVGAGI. The CDR3 spans 15 residues. V was pared by 6 bases and J by 7 bases, with 7 bases of the junction left unmatched. The CDR3 sequence is CASRRPGQGVEKLFF. The CDR3 nucleotides read TGTGCCAGCAGGCGACCGGGACAGGGGGTTGAAAAACTGTTTTTT.

This clone was detected a few times. The chain couples TRBV29-1 to TRBJ2-7, with D possibly matching TRBD1 (8 bases). The CDR3 covers 14 residues. V lost 4 bases to trimming and J lost 11 bases, with 24 bases between them. Per germline, CDR1 SQVTM and CDR2 ANQGSEA. The CDR3 nucleotides read TGCAGCGTTGTCCCGACAGGGGAGAAGGCGGGAGAGTACTTC. This translates into CSVVPTGEKAGEYF.

The CDR3 DNA reads TGTGCCTGGGTAGAGAACACTGAAGCTTTCTTT. Its protein product is CAWVENTEAFF. The genes are TRBV30 and TRBJ1-1; D not resolved. Trimming removed 5 bases from V and 1 base from J, with 5 bases in between. The CDR3 is 11 amino acids. Germline CDR1 is GTSNPN and CDR2 is SVGIG (reference sequence).

This rearrangement joins TRBV23-1 to TRBJ1-1, with D tentatively TRBD1 (6 bases). TRBV23-1 is noted as an ORF with a role that remains uncertain. V was cut by 8 bases and J by 1 base, with 14 bases left in between. The CDR3 extends over 14 amino acids. The CDR3, as DNA: TGCGCCAGCCCCGAACAGGGAAGGAACACTGAAGCTTTCTTT. This codes for CASPEQGRNTEAFF.

This chain joins TRBV6-5 and TRBJ2-7; perhaps TRBD2 as D (5 bases). Germline V gives CDR1 MNHEY, CDR2 SVGAGI. V gave up 0 bases and J gave up 2 bases, with 14 bases separating them. The CDR3 extends over 16 amino acids. This CDR3 reads CASSYSSASPTYEQYF. The CDR3, as DNA: TGTGCCAGCAGTTACTCGTCGGCTAGCCCAACCTACGAGCAGTACTTC.

The V and J genes are TRBV5-1 and TRBJ1-1; TRBD1 aligns across 7 bases. V was pared by 1 base and J by 1 base, with 10 bases of the junction left unmatched. The CDR3 runs 17 residues. Per the germline V gene, CDR1 is SGHRS and CDR2 is YFSETQ. For the CDR3, the DNA is TGCGCCAGCAGCTTGAACCGACAGGGCCGCGGGAACACTGAAGCTTTCTTT. Amino acid sequence: CASSLNRQGRGNTEAFF.

This chain uses TRBV29-1 with TRBJ2-7; 8 nucleotides align to TRBD2. Germline V gene data show CDR1 as SQVTM and CDR2 as ANQGSEA. Unmatched junction bases numbered 8, after V lost 1 base and J lost 6 bases. This CDR3 contains 14 residues. The CDR3, as DNA: TGCAGCGTTGAAGGCGGGGGGCCTGTCTCCGAGCAGTACTTC. Translating it yields CSVEGGGPVSEQYF.

V and J are TRBV7-2 and TRBJ2-2, with 8 bases aligning to TRBD2. After removal of 5 bases from V and 4 bases from J, the junction contained 9 bases not matched to a gene. The CDR3 runs to 16 residues. CDR1 and CDR2 (germline): SGHTA, FQGNSA. CDR3 sequence: CASSPRGGGGTGELFF. DNA for the CDR3: TGTGCCAGCAGCCCCCGGGGGGGAGGGGGCACCGGGGAGCTGTTTTTT.

The chain carries TRBV6-6 and TRBJ1-5; perhaps TRBD1 as D (6 bases). Trimming stripped 2 bases from V and 6 bases from J, with 14 bases between. Germline CDR1 and CDR2: MNHNY and SVGAGI (reference sequence). The CDR3 runs to 15 residues. The chain's CDR3 is CASSYGGVGGQPQHF. The CDR3 nucleotides read TGTGCCAGCAGTTACGGGGGTGTAGGGGGTCAGCCCCAGCATTTT.

The V call is TRBV19, the J call TRBJ1-3; 9 nucleotides agree with TRBD1. Germline CDR1 reads LNHDA; CDR2 reads SQIVND (reference sequence). The CDR3 spans 14 residues. J gave up 2 bases and V 4 bases, and 0 bases lay outside the gene matches. CDR3 in amino acids: CASSRTGAGNTIYF. CDR3 DNA sequence: TGTGCCAGTAGTAGGACAGGGGCTGGAAACACCATATATTTT.

The chain has TRBV7-8 and TRBJ1-1; 11 bases are shared with TRBD1. V dropped 6 bases and J dropped 0; count of bases not matched to a gene: 9. CDR3 size: 17 residues. Germline-derived CDR1 and CDR2 are SGHVS and FQNEAQ. The CDR3 sequence is CASRAGTGGWLNTEAFF. The DNA of the CDR3 is TGTGCCAGCAGAGCCGGGACAGGGGGGTGGCTGAACACTGAAGCTTTCTTT.

This CDR3 reads CASSPYYYEQYF. The CDR3, as DNA: TGTGCCAGCAGTCCCTACTACTACGAGCAGTACTTC. This rearrangement joins TRBV28 to TRBJ2-7; D not certain. Per the germline V gene, CDR1 is MDHEN and CDR2 is SYDVKM. CDR3 length equals 12 residues. The germline V and J ends were trimmed by 5 bases and 3 bases, with 8 bases remaining between them.

J is TRBJ2-3 and V is TRBV2; D is possibly TRBD2 (5 bases). The V end lost 8 bases, the J end lost 6 bases, and 15 bases lay between the germline ends. CDR1 and CDR2 (germline): SNHLY, FYNNEI. The CDR3 is 13 amino acids. In nucleotides, the CDR3 is TGTGCCAGCTCGGTAGCGTGGGTGGATACGCAGTATTTT. Translated, it gives CASSVAWVDTQYF.

The genes are TRBV11-2 and TRBJ2-7; D remains ambiguous. The CDR3 covers 15 residues. Germline CDR1 and CDR2: SGHAT and FQNNGV. Trimming left V 1 base short and J 3 bases short, with 13 bases between. CDR3 residues: CASSLGAARRYEQYF. The CDR3 nucleotides read TGTGCCAGCAGCTTAGGGGCAGCCCGGCGCTACGAGCAGTACTTC. Looking up the rest from reference TRBV11-2 and TRBJ2-7 gives the full variable domain: EAGVAQSPRYKIIEKRQSVAFWCNPISGHATLYWYQQILGQGPKLLIQFQNNGVVDDSQLPKDRFSAERLKGVDSTLKIQPAKLEDSAVYLCASSLGAARRYEQYFGPGTRLTVT.

The V and J genes are TRBV28 and TRBJ1-5; no clear D gene. CDR3 length equals 12 residues. Germline-derived CDR1 and CDR2 are MDHEN and SYDVKM. Trimming removed 9 bases from V and 7 bases from J, with 13 bases in between. The CDR3 reads CASLSAGQPQHF. The CDR3 DNA reads as TGTGCCAGTCTCTCCGCGGGCCAGCCCCAGCATTTT.

The chain uses TRBV7-6 and TRBJ2-1; 7 positions match TRBD2. The CDR3 spans 17 residues. Germline loops: CDR1 SGHVS, CDR2 FNYEAQ. Losses at the gene ends were 1 base for V and 0 bases for J; bases not matched to a gene: 6. This CDR3 reads CASSLGSLAVSYNEQFF. DNA for the CDR3: TGTGCCAGCAGCTTAGGCTCCCTAGCGGTCTCCTACAATGAGCAGTTCTTC.

This clone is judged medium-sized. The rearrangement joins TRBV7-6 to TRBJ2-1; 8 bases map to TRBD2. The CDR3 totals 18 residues. CDR1 SGHVS and CDR2 FNYEAQ come from the germline V gene. V was clipped by 0 bases and J by 8 bases; unmatched bases: 15. CDR3 in amino acids: CASSLASFGTGGLDEQFF. As DNA, the CDR3 is TGTGCCAGCAGCTTAGCGTCCTTCGGGACGGGAGGGTTGGATGAGCAGTTCTTC.

The chain combines TRBV6-5 with TRBJ2-1, with 9 bases lining up with TRBD2. V lost 6 bases, J lost 3 bases, and 6 bases stayed unmatched. The CDR3 is 15 amino acids. Germline V gene sequence: CDR1 MNHEY, CDR2 SVGAGI. The CDR3 sequence: CASSRGLALYNEQFF. As DNA, the CDR3 is TGTGCCAGCAGCCGTGGACTAGCGCTCTACAATGAGCAGTTCTTC.

Only a few counts were recorded for this clone. This chain joins TRBV4-3 and TRBJ2-2; 7 bases line up with TRBD1. Per the germline V gene, CDR1 is LGHNA and CDR2 is YSLEER. V lost 4 bases, J lost 0 bases, and 2 bases stayed unmatched. The CDR3 has 15 amino acids. CDR3 sequence (DNA): TGCGCCAGCAGCCCAGGGACAGCGAACACCGGGGAGCTGTTTTTT. This encodes CASSPGTANTGELFF.

This chain links TRBV29-1 with TRBJ1-4; D may be TRBD1 (5 bases). CDR3 length: 13 residues. Trimming took 7 bases from V and 8 from J, leaving 17 bases between them. The germline V gene encodes CDR1 SQVTM and CDR2 ANQGSEA. CDR3 loop: CSGGGRVWEKLFF. The CDR3, as DNA: TGCAGCGGGGGGGGGAGGGTTTGGGAAAAACTGTTTTTT.

The V gene is TRBV6-1, the J gene TRBJ1-1; D is ambiguous. Germline V gene data show CDR1 as MNHNS and CDR2 as SASEGT. Trimming took 6 bases from V and 3 from J, leaving 14 bases between them. The CDR3 loop spans 14 amino acids. CDR3 nucleotides: TGTGCCAGCAGGCCCGGACTGTCCCACACTGAAGCTTTCTTT. Translation gives CASRPGLSHTEAFF.

The chain joins TRBV5-1 to TRBJ1-4, with TRBD1 matching 8 bases. The CDR3 runs to 13 residues. Germline loops: CDR1 SGHRS, CDR2 YFSETQ. Unmatched junction bases numbered 4, after V lost 5 bases and J lost 7 bases. The CDR3 DNA sequence: TGCGCCAGCAGGCAGGGGGCGGGTGAAAAACTGTTTTTT. Its protein product is CASRQGAGEKLFF.

This chain joins TRBV5-4 and TRBJ2-4, with TRBD2 identical over 13 bases. The CDR3 has 18 amino acids. After removal of 0 bases from V and 3 bases from J, the junction contained 6 bases not matched to a gene. CDR1 is SGHNT and CDR2 is YYREEE in the germline V gene (reference sequence). This CDR3 reads CASSLGTSGSVDKNIQYF. Here the CDR3 DNA reads TGTGCCAGCAGCTTGGGGACTAGCGGGAGTGTTGACAAAAACATTCAGTACTTC.

The V call is TRBV2, the J call TRBJ2-7; 11 bases line up with TRBD2. The germline V gene has CDR1 SNHLY and CDR2 FYNNEI. Trimming took 0 bases from V and 6 from J; bases not matched to a gene: 1. The CDR3 contains 14 residues. DNA of the CDR3: TGTGCCAGCAGTGAAGCAGGACTAGCGGGCGAGCAGTACTTC. Translated, it gives CASSEAGLAGEQYF.